A selection of T cell receptor beta chains follows, all from one sample in a study of beta chain features in type 1 diabetes. TCRdb keeps only in-frame clones here, not all; method: immunoSEQ multiplex PCR. The data contain about 200,000 clones, 11% of them singletons. Sequences were obtained from central memory CD4+ T cells from blood. Every receptor here comes from a man between 18 and 29 years old in good health. CDR3s include the opening cysteine and the closing phenylalanine or tryptophan. The order of the fields is CDR3 protein, CDR3 DNA, clone size, V gene, J gene, D gene. D genes are given only for firm matches. Rows may omit the clone size; those that give it use once, few, many or a size class.

CDR3aa: CASSLGVQQETQYF
CDR3nt: TGTGCCAGCAGCTTGGGTGTACAGCAAGAGACCCAGTACTTC
abundance: .
v_gene: TRBV5-4
j_gene: TRBJ2-5
d_gene: .

CDR3aa: CASSQDTTSGGLEQYF
CDR3nt: TGTGCCAGCAGCCAAGATACAACTAGCGGGGGCCTGGAGCAGTACTTC
abundance: few
v_gene: TRBV14
j_gene: TRBJ2-7
d_gene: TRBD2

CDR3aa: CASSLDRGGNTIYF
CDR3nt: TGTGCCAGCAGTCTGGACAGGGGGGGAAACACCATATATTTT
abundance: .
v_gene: TRBV27
j_gene: TRBJ1-3
d_gene: TRBD1

CDR3aa: CASSYPPNEQYF
CDR3nt: TGTGCCAGCAGTTATCCGCCCAACGAGCAGTACTTC
abundance: .
v_gene: TRBV28
j_gene: TRBJ2-7
d_gene: .

CDR3aa: CASSPSPGSEQFF
CDR3nt: TGTGCCAGCAGCCCATCCCCCGGTAGTGAGCAGTTCTTC
abundance: .
v_gene: TRBV6-5
j_gene: TRBJ2-1
d_gene: .

CDR3aa: CASGLVKGLAKQFF
CDR3nt: TGTGCTAGTGGTTTGGTAAAGGGACTAGCGAAGCAGTTCTTC
abundance: .
v_gene: TRBV12-5
j_gene: TRBJ2-1
d_gene: TRBD2

CDR3aa: CASSVAGGHQPQHF
CDR3nt: TGTGCCAGCAGCGTAGCAGGGGGGCATCAGCCCCAGCATTTT
abundance: many
v_gene: TRBV9
j_gene: TRBJ1-5
d_gene: TRBD1

CDR3aa: CAWSRGRRSYNEQFF
CDR3nt: TGTGCCTGGAGTCGGGGGAGACGATCCTACAATGAGCAGTTCTTC
abundance: .
v_gene: TRBV30
j_gene: TRBJ2-1
d_gene: .

CDR3aa: CASSISGSLSYEQYF
CDR3nt: TGTGCCAGCAGCATTAGCGGGAGTCTATCCTACGAGCAGTACTTC
abundance: .
v_gene: TRBV7-2
j_gene: TRBJ2-7
d_gene: TRBD2

CDR3aa: CASQQVRWETQYF
CDR3nt: TGTGCCAGTCAACAGGTTCGATGGGAGACCCAGTACTTC
abundance: many
v_gene: TRBV14
j_gene: TRBJ2-5
d_gene: .

CDR3aa: CASSLYYNEQFF
CDR3nt: TGTGCCAGCAGCTTATACTACAATGAGCAGTTCTTC
abundance: few
v_gene: TRBV7-9
j_gene: TRBJ2-1
d_gene: .

CDR3aa: CASSEVRGETQYF
CDR3nt: TGTGCCAGCAGTGAGGTTCGGGGGGAGACCCAGTACTTC
abundance: few
v_gene: TRBV2
j_gene: TRBJ2-5
d_gene: .

CDR3aa: CASSLDRGINEQFF
CDR3nt: TGTGCCAGCAGCTTAGATAGGGGGATCAATGAGCAGTTCTTC
abundance: .
v_gene: TRBV11-2
j_gene: TRBJ2-1
d_gene: .

CDR3aa: CASSSTSASYEQYF
CDR3nt: TGTGCCAGCAGCTCGACTAGCGCTTCCTACGAGCAGTACTTC
abundance: few
v_gene: TRBV6-5
j_gene: TRBJ2-7
d_gene: TRBD2

CDR3aa: CASSPRRLELFF
CDR3nt: TGTGCCAGCAGTCCCCGGCGTTTAGAACTGTTTTTT
abundance: .
v_gene: TRBV28
j_gene: TRBJ1-4
d_gene: .

CDR3aa: CSAGGLETQYF
CDR3nt: TGCAGTGCGGGGGGTTTGGAGACCCAGTACTTC
abundance: .
v_gene: TRBV20-1
j_gene: TRBJ2-5
d_gene: .

CDR3aa: CASSPATSRGPYNEQFF
CDR3nt: TGTGCCAGCAGCCCCGCGACGAGCAGGGGACCCTACAATGAGCAGTTCTTC
abundance: .
v_gene: TRBV5-4
j_gene: TRBJ2-1
d_gene: .

CDR3aa: CASSLGGSINNEQFF
CDR3nt: TGCGCCAGCAGCTTGGGAGGATCGATCAACAATGAGCAGTTCTTC
abundance: few
v_gene: TRBV5-1
j_gene: TRBJ2-1
d_gene: .

CDR3aa: CASSPSGGNSYNEQFF
CDR3nt: TGTGCCAGCTCACCGAGTGGGGGGAACTCCTACAATGAGCAGTTCTTC
abundance: .
v_gene: TRBV18
j_gene: TRBJ2-1
d_gene: .

CDR3aa: CASSTLAGQPQHF
CDR3nt: TGTGCCAGTAGTACTCTGGCTGGGCAGCCCCAGCATTTT
abundance: few
v_gene: TRBV19
j_gene: TRBJ1-5
d_gene: .

CDR3aa: CASSLGSGSSYNEQFF
CDR3nt: TGTGCCAGCAGTTTGGGGAGCGGGAGCTCCTACAATGAGCAGTTCTTC
abundance: .
v_gene: TRBV25-1
j_gene: TRBJ2-1
d_gene: TRBD2

CDR3aa: CASSQVRYATNYGYTF
CDR3nt: TGCGCCAGCAGCCAAGTCCGGTATGCAACTAACTATGGCTACACCTTC
abundance: .
v_gene: TRBV4-3
j_gene: TRBJ1-2
d_gene: .

CDR3aa: CSVERGYQETQYF
CDR3nt: TGCAGCGTTGAACGGGGGTACCAAGAGACCCAGTACTTC
abundance: few
v_gene: TRBV29-1
j_gene: TRBJ2-5
d_gene: .

CDR3aa: CASSFREGGYNEQFF
CDR3nt: TGTGCCAGCAGCTTTCGGGAGGGAGGCTACAATGAGCAGTTCTTC
abundance: .
v_gene: TRBV9
j_gene: TRBJ2-1
d_gene: TRBD2

CDR3aa: CASSIDMNTEAFF
CDR3nt: TGTGCCAGCAGCATAGATATGAACACTGAAGCTTTCTTT
abundance: .
v_gene: TRBV5-4
j_gene: TRBJ1-1
d_gene: .